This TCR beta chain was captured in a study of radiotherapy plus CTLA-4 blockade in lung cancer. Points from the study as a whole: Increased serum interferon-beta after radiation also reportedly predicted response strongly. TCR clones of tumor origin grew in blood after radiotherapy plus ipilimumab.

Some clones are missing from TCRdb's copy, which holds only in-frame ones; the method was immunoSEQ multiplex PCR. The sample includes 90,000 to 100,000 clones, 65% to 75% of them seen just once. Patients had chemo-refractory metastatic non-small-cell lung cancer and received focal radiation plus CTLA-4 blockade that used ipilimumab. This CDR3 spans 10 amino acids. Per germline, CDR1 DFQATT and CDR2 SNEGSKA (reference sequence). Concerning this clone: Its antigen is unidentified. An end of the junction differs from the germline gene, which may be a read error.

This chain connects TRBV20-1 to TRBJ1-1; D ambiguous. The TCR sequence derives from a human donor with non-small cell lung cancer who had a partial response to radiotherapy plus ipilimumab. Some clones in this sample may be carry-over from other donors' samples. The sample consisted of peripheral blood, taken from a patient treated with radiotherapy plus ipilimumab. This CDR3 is CSARFTEAFF. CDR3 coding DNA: TGCAGTGCTAGATTCACTGAGGCTTTCTTT.